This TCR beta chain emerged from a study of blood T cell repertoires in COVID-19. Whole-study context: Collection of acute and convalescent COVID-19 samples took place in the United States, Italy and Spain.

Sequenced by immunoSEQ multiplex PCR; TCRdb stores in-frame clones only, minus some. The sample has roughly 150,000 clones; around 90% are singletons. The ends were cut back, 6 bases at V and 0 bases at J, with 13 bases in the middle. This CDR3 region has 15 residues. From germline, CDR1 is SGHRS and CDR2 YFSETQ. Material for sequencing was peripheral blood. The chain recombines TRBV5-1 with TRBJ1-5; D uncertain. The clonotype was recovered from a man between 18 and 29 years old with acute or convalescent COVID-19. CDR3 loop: CASKPLEGSNQPQHF. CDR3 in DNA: TGCGCCAGCAAGCCCCTCGAGGGTAGCAATCAGCCCCAGCATTTT.